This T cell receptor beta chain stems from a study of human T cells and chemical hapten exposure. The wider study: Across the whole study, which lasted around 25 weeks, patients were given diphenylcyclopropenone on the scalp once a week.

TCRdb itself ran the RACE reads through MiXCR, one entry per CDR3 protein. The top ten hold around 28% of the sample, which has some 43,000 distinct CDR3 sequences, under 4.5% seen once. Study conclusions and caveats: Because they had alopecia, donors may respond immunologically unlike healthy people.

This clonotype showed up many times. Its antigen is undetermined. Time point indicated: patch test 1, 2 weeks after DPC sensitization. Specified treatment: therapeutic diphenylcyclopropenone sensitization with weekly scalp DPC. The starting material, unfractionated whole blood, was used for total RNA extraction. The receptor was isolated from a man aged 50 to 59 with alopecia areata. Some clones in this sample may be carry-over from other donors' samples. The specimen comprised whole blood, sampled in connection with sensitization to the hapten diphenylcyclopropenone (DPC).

CDR3 sequence reads: CASSYSESDGRPNEQFF. The CDR3 DNA reads TGTGCCAGCAGTTACTCGGAGAGCGATGGGCGGCCGAATGAGCAGTTCTTC. This chain joins TRBV6-2 or TRBV6-3 and TRBJ2-1; D gene uncertain. Germline lookup yields CDR1 MNHEY and CDR2 SVGEGT. V was clipped by 0 bases and J by 7 bases, with 19 bases between them. CDR3 length: 17 amino acids.